Following are 5 T cell receptor beta chains from one sample sequenced in a study of blood T cell repertoires in COVID-19. The protocol was immunoSEQ multiplex PCR, while the TCRdb copy is restricted to in-frame clones and leaves out a portion. Here the sample spans 9,000 to 13,000 clones, roughly 80% being singletons. The sequenced material came from peripheral blood. These receptors were obtained from a man between 65 and 79 years old with active COVID-19.

The chain combines TRBV2 with TRBJ1-4, with 7 bases fitting TRBD1. The CDR3 length is 14 residues. The junction had 12 bases not matched to a gene; V was cut back by 10 bases and J by 7 bases. Germline-derived CDR1 and CDR2 are SNHLY and FYNNEI. CDR3 bases: TGTGCCACCGGCAACAGGGGCGGTCGTGAAAAACTGTTTTTT. Its protein product is CATGNRGGREKLFF. Together with reference TRBV2 and TRBJ1-4, the CDR3 gives the full variable domain: EPEVTQTPSHQVTQMGQEVILRCVPISNHLYFYWYRQILGQKVEFLVSFYNNEISEKSEIFDDQFSVERPDGSNFTLKIRSTKLEDSAMYFCATGNRGGREKLFFGSGTQLSVL.

The chain employs TRBV30 and TRBJ1-2; D gene uncertain. The CDR3 loop spans 12 amino acids. Germline CDR1 GTSNPN, CDR2 SVGIG (reference sequence). With 3 bases removed from V and 4 bases from J, the gap between germline ends came to 9 bases. CDR3 sequence (DNA): TGTGCCTGGAGCCCCGGGAGCTATGGCTACACCTTC. It encodes CAWSPGSYGYTF. The full variable domain, rest sourced from reference TRBV30 and TRBJ1-2, is SQTIHQWPATLVQPVGSPLSLECTVEGTSNPNLYWYRQAAGRGLQLLFYSVGIGQISSEVPQNLSASRPQDRQFILSSKKLLLSDSGFYLCAWSPGSYGYTFGSGTRLTVV.

The gene calls are TRBV5-6 and TRBJ2-1, with D unresolved. The V end lost 2 bases, the J end lost 0 bases, and 9 bases lay between the germline ends. CDR1 SGHDT and CDR2 YYEEEE come from the germline V gene. The CDR3 sequence is 15 residues long. The CDR3 spells CASSFGGSSYNEQFF. In DNA, the CDR3 is TGTGCCAGCAGCTTCGGCGGTTCCTCCTACAATGAGCAGTTCTTC.

V gene TRBV15 combines with J gene TRBJ1-2; D not certain. Trimming stripped 2 bases from V and 2 bases from J, with 9 bases between. Germline CDR1 LNHNV, CDR2 YYDKDF (reference sequence). The CDR3 has 14 amino acids. CDR3 residues: CATSRQTGNYGYTF. The CDR3 DNA follows: TGTGCCACCAGCAGACAGACTGGAAACTATGGCTACACCTTC. The whole variable domain, filled in from reference TRBV15 and TRBJ1-2, reads DAMVIQNPRYQVTQFGKPVTLSCSQTLNHNVMYWYQQKSSQAPKLLFHYYDKDFNNEADTPDNFQSRRPNTSFCFLDIRSPGLGDTAMYLCATSRQTGNYGYTFGSGTRLTVV.

The J gene is TRBJ1-4, the V gene TRBV19, with D unclear. The V gene lost 3 bases and the J gene lost 0 bases, with 5 bases spanning the gap. The germline CDR1 and CDR2 sequences are LNHDA and SQIVND (reference sequence). This CDR3 is 14 amino acids long. In DNA form, the CDR3 reads TGTGCCAGTAGTATGTTCGCAACTAATGAAAAACTGTTTTTT. This encodes CASSMFATNEKLFF. Full variable domain (rest looked up from reference TRBV19 and TRBJ1-4): DGGITQSPKYLFRKEGQNVTLSCEQNLNHDAMYWYRQDPGQGLRLIYYSQIVNDFQKGDIAEGYSVSREKKESFPLTVTSAQKNPTAFYLCASSMFATNEKLFFGSGTQLSVL.